The next 3 T cell receptor beta chains were all read from a single sample in a study of blood T cell repertoires in COVID-19. TCRdb keeps only in-frame clones here, not all; method: immunoSEQ multiplex PCR. The data contain 110,000 or so clones, 80% to 90% of them singletons. The sequenced material came from peripheral blood. Receptors were obtained from a woman between 45 and 65 years old with acute or convalescent COVID-19.

The sample holds one count of this clone. V gene TRBV27 combines with J gene TRBJ2-1; 8 bases map to TRBD1. This CDR3 comprises 15 residues. V shed 6 bases, J shed 7 bases, and the junction held 11 bases outside the gene matches. Germline values: CDR1 MNHEY, CDR2 SMNVEV (reference sequence). In nucleotides, the CDR3 is TGTGCCAGCAGGGAAACCGGACAGGGAAGGAATGAGCAGTTCTTC. Protein sequence: CASRETGQGRNEQFF.

This clone appeared a few times. The chain employs TRBV5-4 and TRBJ1-2, with TRBD1 matching 8 bases. Germline CDR1 is SGHNT and CDR2 is YYREEE (reference sequence). CDR3 length: 12 amino acids. V trimming: 4 bases; J trimming: 7 bases; junction bases outside the gene matches: 3. The CDR3 coding sequence is TGTGCCAGCAGCCGGACAGGGAGTGGCTACACCTTC. It specifies CASSRTGSGYTF.

The J gene is TRBJ2-1, the V gene TRBV5-1; 9 nucleotides line up with TRBD2. J was trimmed by 9 bases and V by 4 bases; bases with no gene match: 11. The CDR3 is 15 residues long. In germline, CDR1 is SGHRS, CDR2 YFSETQ. The CDR3 coding sequence is TGCGCCAGCAGCATGCCGGGACTAGCCAGGTTTGAGCAGTTCTTC. It translates to CASSMPGLARFEQFF.